These T cell receptor beta chains were read from a single sample in a study of T cells after yellow fever vaccination. TCRdb fed the 5' RACE reads into MiXCR, producing one record per CDR3 protein. The table lists approximately 300,000 distinct CDR3 sequences, about an eighth of them singletons. The sequencing used CD4+ T cells sorted from PBMCs, collected 45 days after the yellow fever booster vaccination. Every receptor here comes from a man in his thirties or forties who received the YFV17D yellow fever vaccine. CDR3s include the opening cysteine and the closing phenylalanine or tryptophan. D genes are given only for firm matches. Clone size appears in some rows only: once, few, many, or a class for an expanded clone.

J	D	V	size	CDR3	DNA
TRBJ1-1	.	TRBV3-1	.	CASSQVGENTEAFF	TGTGCCAGCAGCCAAGTGGGGGAAAACACTGAAGCTTTCTTT
TRBJ2-7	TRBD2	TRBV4-3	.	CASSQDSLAGTYEQYF	TGCGCCAGCAGCCAAGATTCCCTAGCGGGGACCTACGAGCAGTACTTC
TRBJ1-1	.	TRBV20-1	few	CSARRQTNTEAFF	TGCAGTGCTAGACGGCAAACGAACACTGAAGCTTTCTTT
TRBJ1-6	.	TRBV23-1	few	CASSQVQSGSPLHF	TGCGCCAGCAGTCAAGTACAATCAGGGTCACCCCTCCACTTT
TRBJ2-1	.	TRBV11-2	.	CASSLGGRHYNEQFF	TGTGCCAGCAGCTTAGGTGGGAGGCACTACAATGAGCAGTTCTTC
TRBJ2-6	.	TRBV5-4	many	CASSLSLQISGANVLTF	TGTGCCAGCAGCTTGAGTTTGCAGATCTCTGGGGCCAACGTCCTGACTTTC
TRBJ2-1	TRBD2	TRBV5-4	.	CASSLLSGRSYNEQFF	TGTGCCAGCAGCCTACTTAGCGGGAGGTCCTACAATGAGCAGTTCTTC
TRBJ1-6	.	TRBV9	few	CASSAGMKDSPLHF	TGTGCCAGCAGCGCCGGGATGAAGGACTCACCCCTCCACTTT
TRBJ2-1	.	TRBV6-1	.	CASSDLGTPGDEQFF	TGTGCCAGCAGTGATCTTGGAACACCAGGCGATGAGCAGTTCTTC
TRBJ2-1	TRBD2	TRBV29-1	many	CSVDSGGEQFF	TGCAGCGTAGATAGCGGGGGTGAGCAGTTCTTC
TRBJ2-1	.	TRBV7-3	.	CASSLVSRNGKNEQFF	TGTGCCAGCAGCTTAGTGTCCAGAAATGGAAAGAATGAGCAGTTCTTC
TRBJ2-7	TRBD1	TRBV5-1	.	CASSLTGTVGEQYF	TGCGCCAGCAGCTTGACCGGGACAGTTGGGGAGCAGTACTTC
TRBJ2-7	TRBD2	TRBV29-1	.	CSPTPMGGIYEQYF	TGCAGCCCAACCCCCATGGGGGGGATATACGAGCAGTACTTC
TRBJ2-3	.	TRBV4-2	few	CASSQDERGDTQYF	TGTGCCAGCAGCCAAGATGAGAGAGGGGATACGCAGTATTTT